The next 9 T cell receptor beta chains were all read from a single sample in a study of cytomegalovirus exposure and HLA in healthy donors listed by TCRdb under 2017. The protocol used for the library was the immunoSEQ multiplex PCR assay. The multiplex PCR relied on a mix of 60 forward primers for TCR Vbeta segments and 13 reverse primers for TCR Jbeta segments. The source is immuneACCESS, and TCRdb retained only in-frame sequences with V and J called. Part of the clones is not carried over; for the studies checked, unresolved V genes explain less than half of this, and the remainder is unexplained. Recorded for this sample are more than 200,000 clones; roughly 87% of them occurred a single time. In total, the top ten clones hold 6% of the sample. Sequences were obtained from PBMCs. All receptors derive from a man aged 40-55 years in good health and CMV-seropositive.

The chain carries TRBV19 and TRBJ1-1; the match to TRBD1 covers 7 bases. Germline CDR1 LNHDA, CDR2 SQIVND (reference sequence). This CDR3 comprises 14 residues. J lost 0 bases, V lost 3 bases, and 1 base had no gene match. CDR3 in amino acids: CASSITGVNTEAFF. CDR3 nucleotides: TGTGCCAGTAGTATCACAGGGGTGAACACTGAAGCTTTCTTT.

This chain links TRBV19 with TRBJ1-1, with D perhaps TRBD1 (6 bases). V was clipped by 4 bases and J by 7 bases, with 13 bases between them. This CDR3 comprises 13 residues. From germline, CDR1 is LNHDA and CDR2 SQIVND (reference sequence). The CDR3 DNA sequence: TGTGCCAGTAGTAGCACAGGGTTGGTTGAAGCTTTCTTT. This translates into CASSSTGLVEAFF.

The J gene is TRBJ2-5, the V gene TRBV19; TRBD2 matches at 8 bases. The V and J ends lost 5 bases and 5 bases, in that order; junction bases with no gene match: 13. Per germline, CDR1 LNHDA and CDR2 SQIVND (reference sequence). This CDR3 is built from 16 residues. CDR3: CASSSDSGIFSETQYF. DNA for the CDR3: TGTGCCAGTAGTTCCGATAGCGGGATTTTTTCGGAGACCCAGTACTTC.

This clone was counted once. The chain combines TRBV5-1 with TRBJ2-1, with 8 positions matching TRBD2. With V trimmed by 0 bases and J by 4 bases, 6 bases remained unmatched. This CDR3 has 16 amino acids. In germline, CDR1 is SGHRS, CDR2 YFSETQ. CDR3 coding DNA: TGCGCCAGCAGCTTGGAGGTGGGCGGGGGGTACAATGAGCAGTTCTTC. This sequence encodes CASSLEVGGGYNEQFF.

The chain uses TRBV6-1 and TRBJ2-1; a weak D match, TRBD2 (6 bases). V was trimmed by 4 bases and J by 9 bases, leaving 10 bases between them. This CDR3 comprises 12 residues. Looked up from germline, CDR1 is MNHNS and CDR2 is SASEGT. Here the CDR3 DNA reads TGTGCCAGCAGTGGGCTAGCGCCTGAGCAGTTCTTC. Its protein is CASSGLAPEQFF.

The rearrangement links TRBV5-1 to TRBJ2-1, with no clear D. The length of the CDR3 is 12 residues. The V gene lost 0 bases and the J gene lost 10 bases, with 8 bases spanning the gap. Germline V gene sequence: CDR1 SGHRS, CDR2 YFSETQ. CDR3 nucleotide sequence: TGCGCCAGCAGCTTGGGTGGGCGAGAGCAGTTCTTC. Its protein product is CASSLGGREQFF.

The chain recombines TRBV30 with TRBJ2-1, with 11 positions matching TRBD2. This CDR3 has 14 amino acids. The germline V gene has CDR1 GTSNPN and CDR2 SVGIG (reference sequence). Trimming removed 4 bases from V and 5 bases from J; junction bases left unmatched: 4. CDR3 coding DNA: TGTGCCTGGACCCTGGGACTAGCGGACAATGAGCAGTTCTTC. This translates into CAWTLGLADNEQFF. Complete variable domain (other parts from reference TRBV30 and TRBJ2-1): SQTIHQWPATLVQPVGSPLSLECTVEGTSNPNLYWYRQAAGRGLQLLFYSVGIGQISSEVPQNLSASRPQDRQFILSSKKLLLSDSGFYLCAWTLGLADNEQFFGPGTRLTVL.

The chain recombines TRBV10-2 with TRBJ2-1; the D is unclear. The V end was cut by 8 bases, the J end by 3 bases, with 8 bases between. The CDR3 has 12 residues. Germline V gives CDR1 WSHSY, CDR2 SAAADI. This CDR3 is CASGVLYNEQFF. The CDR3 DNA reads as TGCGCCAGCGGAGTACTCTACAATGAGCAGTTCTTC.

V is TRBV7-9 and J is TRBJ2-7; 13 bases fit TRBD2. The V segment lost 4 bases and the J segment 7 bases; nucleotides outside the gene matches: 13. The CDR3 runs to 17 residues. From germline, CDR1 is SEHNR and CDR2 FQNEAQ (reference sequence). This CDR3 reads CASSSGTSGKLLGEQYV. DNA for the CDR3: TGTGCCAGCAGCTCCGGGACTAGCGGGAAACTCCTCGGGGAGCAGTACGTC.